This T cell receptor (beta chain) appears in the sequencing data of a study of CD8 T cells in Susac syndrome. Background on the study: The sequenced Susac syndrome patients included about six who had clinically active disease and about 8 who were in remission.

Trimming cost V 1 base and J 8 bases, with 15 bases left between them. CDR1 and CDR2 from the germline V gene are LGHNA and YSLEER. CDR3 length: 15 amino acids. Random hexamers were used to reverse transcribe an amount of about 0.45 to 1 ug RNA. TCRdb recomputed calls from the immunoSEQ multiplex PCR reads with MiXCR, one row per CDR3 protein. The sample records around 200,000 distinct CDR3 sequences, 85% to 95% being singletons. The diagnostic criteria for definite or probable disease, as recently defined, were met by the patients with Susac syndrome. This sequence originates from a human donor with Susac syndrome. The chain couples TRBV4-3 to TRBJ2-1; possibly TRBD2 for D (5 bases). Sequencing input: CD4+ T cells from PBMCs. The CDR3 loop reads CASSQGRAVGYEQFF. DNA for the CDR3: TGCGCCAGCAGCCAAGGGAGAGCGGTAGGGTATGAGCAGTTCTTC.